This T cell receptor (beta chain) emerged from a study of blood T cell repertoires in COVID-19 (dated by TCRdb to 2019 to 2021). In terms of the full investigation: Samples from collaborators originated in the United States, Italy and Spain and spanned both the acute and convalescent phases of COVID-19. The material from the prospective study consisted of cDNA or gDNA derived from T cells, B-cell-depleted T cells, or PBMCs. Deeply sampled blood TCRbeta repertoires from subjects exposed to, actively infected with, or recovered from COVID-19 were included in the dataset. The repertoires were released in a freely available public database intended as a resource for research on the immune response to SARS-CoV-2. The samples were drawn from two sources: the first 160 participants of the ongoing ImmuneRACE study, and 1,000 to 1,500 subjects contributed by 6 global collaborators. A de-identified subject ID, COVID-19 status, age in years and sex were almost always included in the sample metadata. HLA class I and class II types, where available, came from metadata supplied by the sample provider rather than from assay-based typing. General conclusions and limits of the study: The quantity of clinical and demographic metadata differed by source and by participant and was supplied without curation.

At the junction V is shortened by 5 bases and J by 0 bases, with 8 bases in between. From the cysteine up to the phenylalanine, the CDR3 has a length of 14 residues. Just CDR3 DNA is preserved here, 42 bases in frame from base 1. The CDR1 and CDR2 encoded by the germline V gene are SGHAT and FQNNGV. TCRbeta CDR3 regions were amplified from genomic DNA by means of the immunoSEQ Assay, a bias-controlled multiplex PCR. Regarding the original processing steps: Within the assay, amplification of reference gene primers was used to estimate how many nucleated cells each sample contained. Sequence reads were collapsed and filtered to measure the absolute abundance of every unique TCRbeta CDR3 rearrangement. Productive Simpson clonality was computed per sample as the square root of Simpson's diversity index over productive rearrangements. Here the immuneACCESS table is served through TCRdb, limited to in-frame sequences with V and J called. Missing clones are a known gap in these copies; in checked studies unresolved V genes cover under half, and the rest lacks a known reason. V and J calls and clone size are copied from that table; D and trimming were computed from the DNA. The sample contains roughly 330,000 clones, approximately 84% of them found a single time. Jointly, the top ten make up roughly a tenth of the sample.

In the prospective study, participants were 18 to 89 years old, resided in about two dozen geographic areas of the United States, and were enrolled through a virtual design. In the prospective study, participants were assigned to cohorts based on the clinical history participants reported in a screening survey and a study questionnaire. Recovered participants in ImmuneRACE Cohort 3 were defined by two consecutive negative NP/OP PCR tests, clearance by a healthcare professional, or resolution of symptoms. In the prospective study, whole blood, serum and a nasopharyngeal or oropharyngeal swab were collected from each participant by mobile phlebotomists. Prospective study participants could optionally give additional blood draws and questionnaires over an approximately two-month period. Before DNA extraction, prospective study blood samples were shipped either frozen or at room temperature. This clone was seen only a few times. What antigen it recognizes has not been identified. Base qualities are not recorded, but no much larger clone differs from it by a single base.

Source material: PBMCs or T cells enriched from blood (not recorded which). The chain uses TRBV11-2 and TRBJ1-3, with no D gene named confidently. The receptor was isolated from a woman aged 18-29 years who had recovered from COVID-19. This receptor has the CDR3 CASSPPSSGNTIYF. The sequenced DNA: TGTGCCAGCAGCCCCCCATCCTCTGGAAACACCATATATTTT.